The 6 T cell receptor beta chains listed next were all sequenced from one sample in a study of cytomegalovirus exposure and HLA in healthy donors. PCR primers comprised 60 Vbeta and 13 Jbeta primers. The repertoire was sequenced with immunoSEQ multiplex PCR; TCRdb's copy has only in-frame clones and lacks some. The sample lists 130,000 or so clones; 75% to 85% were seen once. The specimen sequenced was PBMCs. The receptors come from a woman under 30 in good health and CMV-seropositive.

The CDR3 bases are TGTGCCTGGAGTGTAGGTAGTAGCGGGGGGGAGACCCAGTACTTC. Protein: CAWSVGSSGGETQYF. The J gene is TRBJ2-5, the V gene TRBV30; 10 bases fit TRBD2. V shed 0 bases, J shed 5 bases, and the junction held 6 bases outside the gene matches. The germline CDR1 and CDR2 sequences are GTSNPN and SVGIG (reference sequence). This CDR3 has 15 amino acids.

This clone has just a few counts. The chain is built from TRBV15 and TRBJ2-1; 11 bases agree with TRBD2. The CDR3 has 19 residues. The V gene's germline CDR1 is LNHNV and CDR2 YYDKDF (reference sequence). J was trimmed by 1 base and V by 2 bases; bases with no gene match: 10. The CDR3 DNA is TGTGCCACCAGCAGATCCCGACTAGCGGGGACGAAGTCCTACAATGAGCAGTTCTTC. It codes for CATSRSRLAGTKSYNEQFF.

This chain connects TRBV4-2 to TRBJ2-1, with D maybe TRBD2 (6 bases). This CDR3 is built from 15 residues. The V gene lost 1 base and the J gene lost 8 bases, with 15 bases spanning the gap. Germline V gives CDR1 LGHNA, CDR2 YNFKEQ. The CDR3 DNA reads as TGTGCCAGCAGCCAAGTCCGGGACTGGGGCCATGAGCAGTTCTTC. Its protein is CASSQVRDWGHEQFF.

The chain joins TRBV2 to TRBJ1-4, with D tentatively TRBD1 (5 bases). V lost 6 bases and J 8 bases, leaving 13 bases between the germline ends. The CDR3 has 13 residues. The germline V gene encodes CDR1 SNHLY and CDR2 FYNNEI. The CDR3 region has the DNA TGTGCCAGCAGAGGGGACGGGGGAGAAAAACTGTTTTTT. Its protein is CASRGDGGEKLFF.

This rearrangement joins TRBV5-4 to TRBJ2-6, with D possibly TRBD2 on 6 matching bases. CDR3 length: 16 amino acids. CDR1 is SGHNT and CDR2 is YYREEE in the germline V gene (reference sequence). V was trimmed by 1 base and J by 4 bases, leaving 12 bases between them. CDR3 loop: CASSLLGEAGANVLTF. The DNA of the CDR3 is TGTGCCAGCAGCTTGTTAGGGGAGGCAGGGGCCAACGTCCTGACTTTC.

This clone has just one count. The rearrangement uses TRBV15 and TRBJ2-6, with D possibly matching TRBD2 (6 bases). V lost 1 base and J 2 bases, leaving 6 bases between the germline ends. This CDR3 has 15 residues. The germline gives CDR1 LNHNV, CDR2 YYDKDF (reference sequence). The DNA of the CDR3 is TGTGCCACCAGCAGAGGGGGGGCTGGGGCCAACGTCCTGACTTTC. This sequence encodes CATSRGGAGANVLTF.